The clone carrying this TCR beta chain has a single count. The antigen is not known. This sample is drawn from a study of shared clonotypes between healthy human individuals. Study results and caveats: Generation probabilities of non-shared clonotypes were lower (relative to those shared by all four donors). Sorted-subset samples were not fully sequenced, rarefaction indicated.

Clones were read by immunoSEQ multiplex PCR, and TCRdb kept only the in-frame ones, dropping some. The sample includes fewer than 1.6 million clones, less than 99% of them seen just once. Trimming took off 0 bases at V and 3 bases at J, with 15 bases between the two ends. The CDR3 is 16 residues long. The germline gives CDR1 SGDLS, CDR2 YYNGEE. Sequencing used naive CD4+ T cells sorted from blood. Documented subset: CD45RA+ positively selected. This TCR came from a man aged 25-45 years in good health. The chain joins TRBV9 to TRBJ1-2, with D uncertain. CDR3 region: CASSVEPSQSYYGYTF. The CDR3 DNA reads TGTGCCAGCAGCGTAGAGCCTTCACAGAGTTACTATGGCTACACCTTC.